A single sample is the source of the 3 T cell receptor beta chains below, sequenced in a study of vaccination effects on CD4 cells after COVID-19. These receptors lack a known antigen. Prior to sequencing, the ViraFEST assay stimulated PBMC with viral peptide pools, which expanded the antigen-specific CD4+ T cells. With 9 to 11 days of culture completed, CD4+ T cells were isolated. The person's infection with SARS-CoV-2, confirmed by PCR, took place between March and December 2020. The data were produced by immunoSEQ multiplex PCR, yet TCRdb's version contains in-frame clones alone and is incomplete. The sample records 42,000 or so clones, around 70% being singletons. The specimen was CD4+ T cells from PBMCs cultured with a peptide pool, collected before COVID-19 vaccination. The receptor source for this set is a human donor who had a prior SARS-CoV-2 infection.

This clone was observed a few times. The DNA for the CDR3 is TGTGCCAGCACCGCGAACTGGCTAACCTACGAGCAGTACTTC. It encodes CASTANWLTYEQYF. The rearrangement joins TRBV5-6 to TRBJ2-7; D is unclear. This CDR3 comprises 14 residues. The germline V gene encodes CDR1 SGHDT and CDR2 YYEEEE. Trimming pared 6 bases from V and 2 bases from J, leaving 15 bases between.

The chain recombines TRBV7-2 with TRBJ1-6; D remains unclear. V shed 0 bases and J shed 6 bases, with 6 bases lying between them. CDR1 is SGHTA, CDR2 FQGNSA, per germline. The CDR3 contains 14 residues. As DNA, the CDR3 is TGTGCCAGCAGCTTAGCAGGTGCTAATTCACCCCTCCACTTT. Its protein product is CASSLAGANSPLHF.

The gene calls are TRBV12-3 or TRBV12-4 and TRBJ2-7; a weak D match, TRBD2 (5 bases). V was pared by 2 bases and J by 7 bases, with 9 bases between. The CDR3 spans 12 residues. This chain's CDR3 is CASSLRGNEQYF. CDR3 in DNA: TGTGCCAGCAGTTTAAGAGGGAATGAGCAGTACTTC.